These 5 T cell receptor beta chains share one sample of origin, sequenced in a study of blood T cell repertoires in COVID-19 (dated by TCRdb to the early 2020s). The receptor library was made with the immunoSEQ multiplex PCR assay. TCRdb took over this immuneACCESS table, retaining in-frame rearrangements with V and J assigned. Such tables are incomplete; in checked studies, under half of the missing clones stem from an unresolved V gene, and the remainder is unexplained. Recorded for this sample are some 38,000 clones; 70% to 90% of them occurred a single time. The top ten hold 4.8% of the sample. Sequencing input: peripheral blood. These receptors all stem from a man between 50 and 59 years old with active COVID-19.

The rearrangement joins TRBV11-2 to TRBJ2-3; D is perhaps TRBD1 (5 bases). The CDR3 sequence is 18 residues long. Germline assignment: CDR1 SGHAT and CDR2 FQNNGV. V lost 5 bases to trimming and J lost 4 bases, with 25 bases between them. The CDR3 nucleotides are TGTGCCAGCAGCCGCTTTTTTACCCGGCAGGGAAGTGCAGATACGCAGTATTTT. This codes for CASSRFFTRQGSADTQYF.

The chain couples TRBV28 to TRBJ2-2, with 14 bases that match TRBD2. This CDR3 has 18 residues. With V trimmed by 5 bases and J by 3 bases, 8 bases remained unmatched. Germline V lookup: CDR1 MDHEN, CDR2 SYDVKM. CDR3 DNA sequence: TGTGCCAGCAGTCCCTGGACTAGCGGGGGGCAATACACCGGGGAGCTGTTTTTT. This codes for CASSPWTSGGQYTGELFF. The variable domain in full, completed from reference TRBV28 and TRBJ2-2, reads DVKVTQSSRYLVKRTGEKVFLECVQDMDHENMFWYRQDPGLGLRLIYFSYDVKMKEKGDIPEGYSVSREKKERFSLILESASTNQTSMYLCASSPWTSGGQYTGELFFGEGSRLTVL.

CDR3 protein: CASKGGGDGNEQFF. DNA of the CDR3: TGTGCCAGCAAGGGCGGGGGGGATGGCAATGAGCAGTTCTTC. V usage is TRBV6-6 and J usage is TRBJ2-1; 9 bases map to TRBD2. V lost 7 bases and J lost 6; bases outside the gene matches: 7. This CDR3 region has 14 residues. In germline, CDR1 is MNHNY, CDR2 SVGAGI (reference sequence).

This chain links TRBV7-2 with TRBJ2-5; 8 positions agree with TRBD2. Unmatched junction bases numbered 17, after V lost 5 bases and J lost 9 bases. This CDR3 comprises 16 residues. The germline V gene encodes CDR1 SGHTA and CDR2 FQGNSA. CDR3 in DNA: TGTGCCAGCAGCCCGAGGGGTAGCGGGGCCGGCGGGCCCCAGTACTTC. Translating it yields CASSPRGSGAGGPQYF.

The chain uses TRBV7-2 and TRBJ2-1, with TRBD2 as a possible D gene (5 bases). Germline values: CDR1 SGHTA, CDR2 FQGNSA. The CDR3 covers 14 residues. Trimming left V 2 bases short and J 0 bases short, with 5 bases between. As DNA, the CDR3 is TGTGCCAGCAGCTTAAGCGGCTCCTACAATGAGCAGTTCTTC. Translating it yields CASSLSGSYNEQFF.